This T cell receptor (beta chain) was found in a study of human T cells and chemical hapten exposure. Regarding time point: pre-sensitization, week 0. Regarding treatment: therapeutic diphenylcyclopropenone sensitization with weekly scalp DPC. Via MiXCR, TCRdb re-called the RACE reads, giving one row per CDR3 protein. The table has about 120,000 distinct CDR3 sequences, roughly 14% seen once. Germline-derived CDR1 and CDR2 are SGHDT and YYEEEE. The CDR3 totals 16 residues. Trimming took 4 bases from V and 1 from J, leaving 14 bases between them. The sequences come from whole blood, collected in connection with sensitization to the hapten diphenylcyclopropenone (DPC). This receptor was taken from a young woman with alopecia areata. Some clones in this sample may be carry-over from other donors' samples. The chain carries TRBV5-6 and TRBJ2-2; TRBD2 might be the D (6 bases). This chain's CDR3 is CASSPARRGNTGELFF. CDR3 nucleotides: TGTGCCAGCAGCCCGGCCCGGCGGGGGAACACCGGGGAGCTGTTTTTT.